This T cell receptor (beta chain) was documented in a study of identifying expanded T cells in peripheral blood. Healthy donors had no documented immune events, such as infections, while sampled. Whole-study results and caveats: Across healthy donors, higher total template counts meant significantly greater roughly two-week count variance. Approximately 1.2 clones differed between technical replicates, versus around 15 and 19 over time.

Trimming cost V 7 bases and J 4 bases, with 5 bases left between them. Per germline, CDR1 SNHLY and CDR2 FYNNEI. CDR3 length: 11 residues. Assay: immunoSEQ multiplex PCR; the TCRdb copy retains only in-frame clones and omits some. The table records over 100,000 clones, about nine tenths of them present only once. In the case of this clone: The antigen is not known. The identical CDR3 is also encoded by other nucleotide sequences in the sample.

The specimen was blood. The clonotype originates from a person aged 18-69 years in good health. This sequence joins TRBV2 and TRBJ2-1; no reliable D call. CDR3 loop: CASTGYNEQFF. CDR3 sequence (DNA): TGTGCCAGCACCGGGTACAATGAGCAGTTCTTC.